The rows below give T cell receptor beta chains drawn from one sample of a study of a mutant IDH1 vaccine in newly diagnosed glioma. Using immunoSEQ multiplex PCR, the repertoire was profiled, and TCRdb retains in-frame clones only, with some absent. The sample includes about 50,000 clones, 70% to 80% seen only once; the top ten take more than 10%. What these receptors recognize is not known. The sample was PBMCs, taken from a glioma patient whose treatment included an IDH1 peptide vaccine. The receptors stem from a middle-aged man with glioma. The CDR3 runs from the conserved cysteine through the conserved F or W. Fields, in order: J gene, V gene, CDR3 length, clone size, D gene, CDR3 protein, CDR3 DNA. The D gene is left open where the match is weak. Some rows have no size entry. The others give once, few or many, or a class for an expanded clone.

j_call: TRBJ2-2; v_call: TRBV4-2; cdr3_length: 15; clone_size: .; d_call: .; cdr3_aa: CASSQGSGNTGELFF; cdr3_nt: TGTGCCAGCAGCCAGGGTAGCGGGAACACCGGGGAGCTGTTTTTT
j_call: TRBJ2-1; v_call: TRBV15; cdr3_length: 11; clone_size: .; d_call: .; cdr3_aa: CATSRGNEQFF; cdr3_nt: TGTGCCACCAGCAGAGGCAATGAGCAGTTCTTC
j_call: TRBJ2-1; v_call: TRBV7-2; cdr3_length: 12; clone_size: few; d_call: .; cdr3_aa: CASSFGSSEQFF; cdr3_nt: TGTGCCAGCAGCTTCGGGTCTAGTGAGCAGTTCTTC
j_call: TRBJ1-2; v_call: TRBV15; cdr3_length: 15; clone_size: .; d_call: .; cdr3_aa: CATRERGIPNYGYTF; cdr3_nt: TGTGCCACCAGAGAGAGGGGGATCCCTAACTATGGCTACACCTTC
j_call: TRBJ2-7; v_call: TRBV27; cdr3_length: 13; clone_size: once; d_call: .; cdr3_aa: CASSQNAGVEQYF; cdr3_nt: TGTGCCAGCAGTCAAAACGCAGGGGTCGAGCAGTACTTC
j_call: TRBJ2-2; v_call: TRBV5-1; cdr3_length: 15; clone_size: .; d_call: .; cdr3_aa: CASSPGEINTGELFF; cdr3_nt: TGCGCCAGCAGCCCGGGAGAGATAAACACCGGGGAGCTGTTTTTT
j_call: TRBJ2-1; v_call: TRBV7-2; cdr3_length: 12; clone_size: .; d_call: TRBD2; cdr3_aa: CASSLEAGAGFF; cdr3_nt: TGTGCCAGCAGCTTGGAAGCGGGAGCGGGGTTCTTC
j_call: TRBJ1-1; v_call: TRBV29-1; cdr3_length: 13; clone_size: .; d_call: .; cdr3_aa: CSVEVRGNTEAFF; cdr3_nt: TGCAGCGTTGAAGTCCGGGGGAACACTGAAGCTTTCTTT
j_call: TRBJ2-5; v_call: TRBV27; cdr3_length: 13; clone_size: .; d_call: .; cdr3_aa: CASTLLAIETQYF; cdr3_nt: TGTGCCAGCACCCTTCTAGCGATTGAGACCCAGTACTTC
j_call: TRBJ2-5; v_call: TRBV19; cdr3_length: 17; clone_size: .; d_call: .; cdr3_aa: CASSIEGTFSTLETQYF; cdr3_nt: TGTGCCAGTAGTATAGAAGGGACATTCAGTACCTTGGAGACCCAGTACTTC
j_call: TRBJ1-2; v_call: TRBV11-1; cdr3_length: 15; clone_size: .; d_call: TRBD1; cdr3_aa: CASSPGQGLNYGYTF; cdr3_nt: TGTGCCAGCAGTCCTGGACAGGGCCTAAACTATGGCTACACCTTC
j_call: TRBJ1-1; v_call: TRBV27; cdr3_length: 14; clone_size: .; d_call: .; cdr3_aa: CASSYLGRATEAFF; cdr3_nt: TGTGCCAGCAGTTACCTAGGCAGGGCCACTGAAGCTTTCTTT
j_call: TRBJ2-3; v_call: TRBV6-5; cdr3_length: 13; clone_size: .; d_call: TRBD1; cdr3_aa: CASRRTGWDTQYF; cdr3_nt: TGTGCCAGCAGGCGGACAGGGTGGGATACGCAGTATTTT
j_call: TRBJ1-1; v_call: TRBV7-6; cdr3_length: 13; clone_size: .; d_call: .; cdr3_aa: CASSLQEDTEAFF; cdr3_nt: TGTGCCAGCAGCTTACAGGAGGACACTGAAGCTTTCTTT
j_call: TRBJ2-2; v_call: TRBV19; cdr3_length: 15; clone_size: .; d_call: .; cdr3_aa: CASSIPGRNTGELFF; cdr3_nt: TGTGCCAGTAGTATCCCAGGGAGGAACACCGGGGAGCTGTTTTTT
j_call: TRBJ2-1; v_call: TRBV7-8; cdr3_length: 16; clone_size: .; d_call: .; cdr3_aa: CASSLVSGSSYNEQFF; cdr3_nt: TGTGCCAGCAGCTTAGTGAGCGGAAGCTCCTACAATGAGCAGTTCTTC
j_call: TRBJ2-7; v_call: TRBV5-6; cdr3_length: 13; clone_size: .; d_call: .; cdr3_aa: CASSNESSYEQYF; cdr3_nt: TGTGCCAGCAGCAACGAAAGCTCCTACGAGCAGTACTTC
j_call: TRBJ1-3; v_call: TRBV11-3; cdr3_length: 13; clone_size: once; d_call: .; cdr3_aa: CASSFDRGNTIYF; cdr3_nt: TGTGCCAGCAGCTTCGACAGGGGAAACACCATATATTTT
j_call: TRBJ2-7; v_call: TRBV2; cdr3_length: 11; clone_size: .; d_call: .; cdr3_aa: CACGGTGEQYF; cdr3_nt: TGTGCCTGTGGGGGCACCGGGGAGCAGTACTTC
j_call: TRBJ2-3; v_call: TRBV4-1; cdr3_length: 22; clone_size: .; d_call: TRBD2; cdr3_aa: CASSQDGALKAGTSGRTDTQYF; cdr3_nt: TGCGCCAGCAGCCAAGATGGGGCTTTGAAAGCAGGGACTAGCGGGAGAACAGATACGCAGTATTTT
j_call: TRBJ1-2; v_call: TRBV4-1; cdr3_length: 14; clone_size: .; d_call: .; cdr3_aa: CASSQGQTNYGYTF; cdr3_nt: TGCGCCAGCAGCCAAGGGCAGACGAACTATGGCTACACCTTC
j_call: TRBJ2-5; v_call: TRBV6-5; cdr3_length: 13; clone_size: .; d_call: .; cdr3_aa: CASSQTIMETQYF; cdr3_nt: TGTGCCAGCAGTCAAACAATAATGGAGACCCAGTACTTC
j_call: TRBJ1-2; v_call: TRBV6-5; cdr3_length: 12; clone_size: few; d_call: TRBD1; cdr3_aa: CASSIPGGGYTF; cdr3_nt: TGTGCCAGCAGCATCCCAGGGGGTGGCTACACCTTC
j_call: TRBJ1-1; v_call: TRBV5-8; cdr3_length: 16; clone_size: .; d_call: .; cdr3_aa: CASSLYRGERSTEAFF; cdr3_nt: TGTGCCAGCAGCCTTTACCGTGGGGAGCGTTCTACTGAAGCTTTCTTT
j_call: TRBJ1-2; v_call: TRBV5-8; cdr3_length: 13; clone_size: .; d_call: .; cdr3_aa: CASRVVGGYGYTF; cdr3_nt: TGTGCCAGCCGAGTGGTAGGGGGCTATGGCTACACCTTC
j_call: TRBJ1-5; v_call: TRBV5-8; cdr3_length: 14; clone_size: .; d_call: .; cdr3_aa: CASSPDSPNQPQHF; cdr3_nt: TGTGCCAGCAGTCCGGACAGTCCCAATCAGCCCCAGCATTTT
j_call: TRBJ1-2; v_call: TRBV5-3; cdr3_length: 14; clone_size: .; d_call: .; cdr3_aa: CARSLWQGFYGYTF; cdr3_nt: TGTGCCAGAAGCTTGTGGCAGGGATTCTATGGCTACACCTTC
j_call: TRBJ2-3; v_call: TRBV6-4; cdr3_length: 15; clone_size: .; d_call: TRBD2; cdr3_aa: CASRMTSGGTDTQYF; cdr3_nt: TGTGCCAGCAGAATGACTAGCGGGGGAACAGATACGCAGTATTTT
j_call: TRBJ2-7; v_call: TRBV11-3; cdr3_length: 14; clone_size: .; d_call: TRBD2; cdr3_aa: CASSPGGVSYEQYF; cdr3_nt: TGTGCCAGCAGCCCTGGGGGGGTCTCCTACGAGCAGTACTTC
j_call: TRBJ1-5; v_call: TRBV6-1; cdr3_length: 15; clone_size: .; d_call: .; cdr3_aa: CASRQGEGDNQPQHF; cdr3_nt: TGTGCCAGCAGGCAAGGGGAGGGGGACAATCAGCCCCAGCATTTT
j_call: TRBJ1-1; v_call: TRBV27; cdr3_length: 13; clone_size: once; d_call: .; cdr3_aa: CASSIQGNTEAFF; cdr3_nt: TGTGCCAGCAGTATTCAGGGGAACACTGAAGCTTTCTTT
j_call: TRBJ1-2; v_call: TRBV2; cdr3_length: 14; clone_size: .; d_call: .; cdr3_aa: CASRGGAANYGYTF; cdr3_nt: TGTGCCAGCAGAGGAGGAGCTGCTAACTATGGCTACACCTTC
j_call: TRBJ2-1; v_call: TRBV11-2; cdr3_length: 13; clone_size: .; d_call: .; cdr3_aa: CASSLTRWDEQFF; cdr3_nt: TGTGCCAGCAGCCTAACCCGGTGGGATGAGCAGTTCTTC
j_call: TRBJ2-1; v_call: TRBV6-5; cdr3_length: 16; clone_size: once; d_call: TRBD2; cdr3_aa: CASSSPREVWLGEQFF; cdr3_nt: TGTGCCAGCAGTTCCCCCCGGGAGGTCTGGTTGGGTGAGCAGTTCTTC
j_call: TRBJ1-2; v_call: TRBV6-5; cdr3_length: 14; clone_size: few; d_call: TRBD1; cdr3_aa: CASNPGGQNYGYTF; cdr3_nt: TGTGCCAGCAACCCCGGGGGACAGAACTATGGCTACACCTTC
j_call: TRBJ2-7; v_call: TRBV6-5; cdr3_length: 13; clone_size: .; d_call: .; cdr3_aa: CASSYSPTGAGTF; cdr3_nt: TGTGCCAGCAGTTACTCCCCCACGGGGGCAGGGACCTTC
j_call: TRBJ2-7; v_call: TRBV6-5; cdr3_length: 13; clone_size: .; d_call: .; cdr3_aa: CASSSGTSYEQYF; cdr3_nt: TGTGCCAGCAGTTCAGGGACGAGTTACGAGCAGTACTTC
j_call: TRBJ1-1; v_call: TRBV30; cdr3_length: 12; clone_size: .; d_call: .; cdr3_aa: CAWKRASTEAFF; cdr3_nt: TGTGCCTGGAAACGGGCGAGCACTGAAGCTTTCTTT
j_call: TRBJ1-6; v_call: TRBV6-1; cdr3_length: 15; clone_size: .; d_call: .; cdr3_aa: CASSEAKQSIRPLHF; cdr3_nt: TGTGCCAGCAGTGAAGCGAAACAGTCAATTCGGCCCCTCCACTTT
j_call: TRBJ2-2; v_call: TRBV10-2; cdr3_length: 13; clone_size: .; d_call: .; cdr3_aa: CASSPAITGELFF; cdr3_nt: TGCGCCAGCAGTCCCGCCATCACCGGGGAGCTGTTTTTT
j_call: TRBJ1-2; v_call: TRBV11-2; cdr3_length: 13; clone_size: .; d_call: .; cdr3_aa: CASSLGQNYGYTF; cdr3_nt: TGTGCCAGCAGCTTGGGACAAAACTATGGCTACACCTTC
j_call: TRBJ2-5; v_call: TRBV7-2; cdr3_length: 14; clone_size: .; d_call: TRBD1; cdr3_aa: CASSLGTGRETQYF; cdr3_nt: TGTGCCAGCAGCTTAGGGACAGGGCGAGAGACCCAGTACTTC
j_call: TRBJ1-2; v_call: TRBV5-4; cdr3_length: 13; clone_size: .; d_call: .; cdr3_aa: CASSLDRNYGYTF; cdr3_nt: TGTGCCAGCAGCTTGGACAGGAACTATGGCTACACCTTC
j_call: TRBJ1-1; v_call: TRBV4-1; cdr3_length: 16; clone_size: few; d_call: TRBD1; cdr3_aa: CASSQGQGAMNTEAFF; cdr3_nt: TGCGCCAGCAGCCAAGGGCAGGGGGCCATGAACACTGAAGCTTTCTTT
j_call: TRBJ1-2; v_call: TRBV5-1; cdr3_length: 14; clone_size: .; d_call: TRBD1; cdr3_aa: CASSPTGGPRGYTF; cdr3_nt: TGCGCCAGCAGCCCGACAGGGGGCCCGAGAGGCTACACCTTC
j_call: TRBJ1-2; v_call: TRBV11-2; cdr3_length: 19; clone_size: .; d_call: .; cdr3_aa: CASSTRLDWGGPSGYGYTF; cdr3_nt: TGTGCCAGCAGCACTAGATTGGATTGGGGCGGGCCCTCTGGCTATGGCTACACCTTC
j_call: TRBJ1-1; v_call: TRBV6-6; cdr3_length: 14; clone_size: .; d_call: .; cdr3_aa: CASSYIGDSTEAFF; cdr3_nt: TGTGCCAGCAGTTACATAGGGGATTCTACTGAAGCTTTCTTT
j_call: TRBJ2-2; v_call: TRBV11-2; cdr3_length: 12; clone_size: .; d_call: .; cdr3_aa: CASTILARELFF; cdr3_nt: TGTGCCAGCACCATCCTGGCGCGGGAGCTGTTTTTT
j_call: TRBJ1-1; v_call: TRBV6-4; cdr3_length: 13; clone_size: few; d_call: .; cdr3_aa: CASSAAENTEAFF; cdr3_nt: TGTGCCAGCAGTGCAGCGGAGAACACTGAAGCTTTCTTT
j_call: TRBJ2-1; v_call: TRBV18; cdr3_length: 14; clone_size: few; d_call: .; cdr3_aa: CASSPPVRDNEQFF; cdr3_nt: TGTGCCAGCTCACCACCGGTCCGGGACAATGAGCAGTTCTTC
j_call: TRBJ2-1; v_call: TRBV30; cdr3_length: 15; clone_size: .; d_call: TRBD2; cdr3_aa: CAWREGLAGLYEQFF; cdr3_nt: TGTGCCTGGAGGGAGGGACTAGCGGGATTGTATGAGCAGTTCTTC
j_call: TRBJ1-1; v_call: TRBV6-5; cdr3_length: 13; clone_size: .; d_call: .; cdr3_aa: CASSQGLGTEAFF; cdr3_nt: TGTGCCAGCAGTCAGGGTCTCGGCACTGAAGCTTTCTTT
j_call: TRBJ2-2; v_call: TRBV4-1; cdr3_length: 12; clone_size: .; d_call: .; cdr3_aa: CAGGGNAGELFF; cdr3_nt: TGCGCGGGGGGCGGGAACGCCGGGGAGCTGTTTTTT
j_call: TRBJ1-3; v_call: TRBV2; cdr3_length: 14; clone_size: .; d_call: .; cdr3_aa: CASSGWVAGNTIYF; cdr3_nt: TGTGCCAGCAGTGGGTGGGTGGCCGGAAACACCATATATTTT
j_call: TRBJ2-2; v_call: TRBV5-1; cdr3_length: 14; clone_size: .; d_call: .; cdr3_aa: CASRAYTDTGELFF; cdr3_nt: TGCGCCAGCAGGGCTTACACAGACACCGGGGAGCTGTTTTTT
j_call: TRBJ2-2; v_call: TRBV7-9; cdr3_length: 14; clone_size: .; d_call: .; cdr3_aa: CASSVALNTGELFF; cdr3_nt: TGTGCCAGCAGCGTCGCCCTTAACACCGGGGAGCTGTTTTTT
j_call: TRBJ2-7; v_call: TRBV7-9; cdr3_length: 16; clone_size: .; d_call: TRBD2; cdr3_aa: CASSLLSSGIVYEQYF; cdr3_nt: TGTGCCAGCAGCTTATTGTCTAGCGGGATTGTCTACGAGCAGTACTTC
j_call: TRBJ2-7; v_call: TRBV18; cdr3_length: 15; clone_size: .; d_call: TRBD2; cdr3_aa: CASSPPPTSGRVQYF; cdr3_nt: TGTGCCAGCTCACCACCGCCGACTAGCGGGAGGGTGCAGTACTTC
j_call: TRBJ1-1; v_call: TRBV6-5; cdr3_length: 15; clone_size: .; d_call: .; cdr3_aa: CASSSQGLMNTEAFF; cdr3_nt: TGTGCCAGCAGTTCCCAGGGTCTAATGAACACTGAAGCTTTCTTT
j_call: TRBJ1-1; v_call: TRBV10-1; cdr3_length: 13; clone_size: .; d_call: .; cdr3_aa: CASSGQLNTEAFF; cdr3_nt: TGCGCCAGCAGTGGACAGCTGAACACTGAAGCTTTCTTT